This TCR beta chain was recorded in a study of blood T cell repertoires in COVID-19 (dated by TCRdb to between 2020 and 2021). The study in broad terms: Collaborator samples came from the United States, Italy and Spain and covered acute and convalescent phases of COVID-19. The material from the prospective study consisted of cDNA or gDNA derived from T cells, B-cell-depleted T cells, or PBMCs. Subjects who had been exposed to COVID-19, were actively infected with it, or had recovered from it provided the deeply sampled blood TCRbeta repertoires that made up the dataset. A freely available public database, intended as a resource for researchers studying the immune response to SARS-CoV-2, is where the repertoires were released. Samples were obtained from the ongoing ImmuneRACE study (first 160 participants) and from about 1,300 subjects provided by 6 global collaborators. A de-identified subject ID, COVID-19 status, age in years and sex were almost always included in the sample metadata. Where available, HLA class I and class II types were obtained from metadata supplied by the sample provider rather than from assay-based typing. Results the study describes overall, beyond this receptor: The amount of clinical and demographic metadata varied by source and participant and was provided uncurated.

To note about this clone: Its antigen remains undetermined. No much larger clone exists at a distance of one base, and base qualities are not known.

The germline V gene sets CDR1 to SGHRS and CDR2 to YFSETQ. The CDR3 sequence holds 14 residues, the cysteine and phenylalanine included. Left in the record is the CDR3 DNA by itself, 42 bases read in frame from the first base. A distance of 14 bases separates the germline ends of V and J, which lose 4 bases and 4 bases respectively. TCRbeta CDR3 regions were amplified from genomic DNA using the immunoSEQ Assay, a bias-controlled multiplex PCR. For the original study's pipeline: Nucleated cell counts per sample were estimated from amplification of reference gene primers within the assay. To quantify the absolute abundance of each unique TCRbeta CDR3 rearrangement, sequence reads were collapsed and filtered. For each sample, productive Simpson clonality was calculated as the square root of Simpson's diversity index over productive rearrangements. The table comes from immuneACCESS by way of TCRdb, which keeps in-frame sequences with V and J called. Part of the clones is missing from these tables; in studies checked, under half for an unresolved V gene and the rest for unknown reasons. That table supplies the V and J calls and clone size; D and trimming were determined from the DNA. Present in this sample are around 200,000 clones, around nine tenths of which were seen just once. The ten largest clones take up around 7% of the sample.

Whole blood was collected in K2EDTA tubes by collaborating institutions according to the institutions' own protocols. For TCRbeta analysis, collaborators shipped samples as frozen whole blood, isolated PBMCs, or DNA extracted from either of those sample types. The source of this sequence is a man aged 35-49 years with acute or convalescent COVID-19. Here the chain combines TRBV5-1 and TRBJ1-1; TRBD1 might be the D gene, on 6 matching bases. The material sequenced was peripheral blood. The bases are TGCGCCAGCAGCCCCGAGGGGGGGGGCACTGAAGCTTTCTTT. The translation is CASSPEGGGTEAFF.